These T cell receptor beta chains were read from a single sample in a study of breast tumors, draining lymph nodes, adjacent tissues. TCRdb passed the multiplex PCR reads through MiXCR, listing each CDR3 protein once. The sample comprises 150,000 to 200,000 distinct CDR3 sequences, about 33% of which are singletons, and more than 3.5% rests with the top ten. Specimen: axillary lymph node tissue. Every receptor here comes from a female donor with breast cancer. Some clones in this sample may be carry-over from other donors' samples. CDR3s include the opening cysteine and the closing phenylalanine or tryptophan. A D gene is named only where the DNA matches it firmly. Clone size appears in some rows only: once, few, many, or a class for an expanded clone.

d_gene	abundance	v_gene	j_gene	CDR3nt	CDR3aa
NA	many	TRBV7-2	TRBJ2-7	TGTGCCAGCAGCTCCGGGGTCTCCCTCGAGCAGTACTTC	CASSSGVSLEQYF
NA	many	TRBV7-8	TRBJ2-2	TGTGCCAGCAACCCCCGGTTGGGGGCCACCGGGGAGCTGTTTTTT	CASNPRLGATGELFF
TRBD2	many	TRBV5-6	TRBJ2-1	TGTGCCAGCAGCTTGGGCGGGGGGCCTTACAATGAGCAGTTCTTC	CASSLGGGPYNEQFF
TRBD2	many	TRBV20-1	TRBJ2-2	TGCAGTGCTAGGGAGACTAGCGGATCGACCACCGGGGAGCTGTTTTTT	CSARETSGSTTGELFF
NA	NA	TRBV6-5	TRBJ2-3	TGTGCCAGCAGCAGGGCTGGAGGTGCAGATACGCAGTATTTT	CASSRAGGADTQYF
TRBD1	many	TRBV12-3/TRBV12-4	TRBJ2-7	TGTGCCAGCACCAAGACAGGGGGCACTTTAATTCGCGAGCAGTACTTC	CASTKTGGTLIREQYF
TRBD2	many	TRBV12-3/TRBV12-4	TRBJ2-1	TGTGCCATCACCCGTCCGGGACTACACAACAATGAGCAGTTCTTC	CAITRPGLHNNEQFF
NA	many	TRBV7-7	TRBJ1-4	TGTGCTAGCAGCCCAGGGAGGGGGACTAATGAAAAACTGTTTTTT	CASSPGRGTNEKLFF
TRBD2	many	TRBV7-9	TRBJ2-3	TGTGCCAGCAGCACCGAGCGGGGAGGGAAAACAGATACGCAGTATTTT	CASSTERGGKTDTQYF
NA	many	TRBV24-1	TRBJ2-2	TGTGCCACCAGGTCCTACCTGAACACCGGGGAGCTGTTTTTT	CATRSYLNTGELFF
NA	many	TRBV20-1	TRBJ2-7	TGCAGTGCTACTGAGGTTTTGGGGGAGCAGTACTTC	CSATEVLGEQYF
NA	NA	TRBV7-2	TRBJ1-2	TGTGCCAGCAGCCTACTACAGGGAGCTAACTATGGCTACACCTTC	CASSLLQGANYGYTF
TRBD2	many	TRBV6-4	TRBJ2-3	TGTGCCAGCAGTGCCCAACTAGCGGGGGGGCCTAGGATAGCAGATACGCAGTATTTT	CASSAQLAGGPRIADTQYF
NA	many	TRBV4-1	TRBJ1-2	TGCGCCAGCAGCCAAGAATTCATACCCGATTATGGCTACACCTTC	CASSQEFIPDYGYTF
NA	once	TRBV29-1	TRBJ2-6	TGCAGCGTTGGACAGAATGTGGACCTGACTTTC	CSVGQNVDLTF
NA	few	TRBV20-1	TRBJ2-7	TGCAGTGCTAGAGTGTCTTCAAGCTCCTACGAGCAGTACTTC	CSARVSSSSYEQYF
NA	NA	TRBV7-3	TRBJ2-1	TGTGCCAGCAGCTTAGTTGTCGCGAACAATGAGCAGTTCTTC	CASSLVVANNEQFF
TRBD1	NA	TRBV20-1	TRBJ2-3	TGCAGTGCTTGGGACAGCCTAGCAGATACGCAGTATTTT	CSAWDSLADTQYF
NA	many	TRBV5-1	TRBJ1-4	TGCGCCAGCAGCCCAGATGGTACAACTAATGAAAAACTGTTTTTT	CASSPDGTTNEKLFF
TRBD2	many	TRBV6-1	TRBJ2-7	TGTGCCAGCAGTGTAGGGACTAGCGGGGGTTTGACCTACGAGCAGTACTTC	CASSVGTSGGLTYEQYF
NA	many	TRBV12-5	TRBJ2-6	TGTGCTAGTGGTCCGCATCCTATAGGGAGGCCCCAGTCTGGGGCCAACGTCCTGACTTTC	CASGPHPIGRPQSGANVLTF
TRBD1	many	TRBV20-1	TRBJ2-1	TGCAGTGCTAGTTACGGGACAGCCTACAATGAGCAGTTCTTC	CSASYGTAYNEQFF
TRBD1	NA	TRBV15	TRBJ1-4	TGTGCCACCAGCGGGGATATCCGACAGGGGAAGCCTGATGAAAAACTGTTTTTT	CATSGDIRQGKPDEKLFF
TRBD1	NA	TRBV19	TRBJ1-2	TGTGCCAGTAGTATAGATTCAACAGGGGTCTATGGCTACACCTTC	CASSIDSTGVYGYTF
NA	NA	TRBV15	TRBJ1-4	TGTGCCACCAGCAAGCTAAGGGGGGCACCGGAAAATGAAAAACCGTCTTTT	CATSKLRGAPENEKPSF
NA	many	TRBV20-1	TRBJ2-5	TGCAGTGCTAGCAACCAAGAGACCCAGTACTTC	CSASNQETQYF
NA	many	TRBV6-4	TRBJ1-2	TGTGCCAGCAGCCTGGGCAGTAACTATGGCTACACCTTC	CASSLGSNYGYTF
NA	many	TRBV7-6	TRBJ2-2	TGTGCCAGCAGCTTAGCCGCGGGGGCAGGCGGGGAGCTGTTTTTT	CASSLAAGAGGELFF
TRBD2	many	TRBV3-1	TRBJ2-3	TGTGCCAGCAGCCAAGATAGCGGGGGGGCCACAGATACGCAGTATTTT	CASSQDSGGATDTQYF
NA	NA	TRBV24-1	TRBJ1-1	TGTGCCACCAGTGCTGTTCCAGGGAACACTGAAGCTTTCTTT	CATSAVPGNTEAFF
NA	few	TRBV28	TRBJ2-2	TGTGCCAGCAGAAGGGAAGCCGGGGAGCTGTTTTTT	CASRREAGELFF
TRBD1	many	TRBV19	TRBJ2-7	TGTGCCAGTAGTATCGGCAGGGGGACCTACGAGCAGTACTTC	CASSIGRGTYEQYF
TRBD2	few	TRBV4-1	TRBJ2-1	TGCGCCAGCAGCCAAGATTTTTCAGCTAGCGGGGGTCAGAACAATGAGCAGTTCTTC	CASSQDFSASGGQNNEQFF
NA	NA	TRBV25-1	TRBJ1-4	TGTGCCAGCAAGGTTGGGGGTCAGGCAAAACTGTTTTTT	CASKVGGQAKLFF
TRBD1	many	TRBV5-6	TRBJ1-5	TGTGCCAGCAGCTCAGGGACAGGCGGATGGCCCCAGCATTTT	CASSSGTGGWPQHF
TRBD1	NA	TRBV10-3	TRBJ2-1	TGTGCCACCGGGGACAGGGGAATCAATGAGCAGTTCTTC	CATGDRGINEQFF
TRBD2	many	TRBV24-1	TRBJ2-1	TGTGCCACCAGAAAGGGACCCCGGACTAGTGAGCAGTTCTTC	CATRKGPRTSEQFF
NA	many	TRBV5-8	TRBJ2-3	TGTGCCAGCAGCTTGCGAAGGGGGATGAGCACAGATACGCAGTATTTT	CASSLRRGMSTDTQYF
TRBD1	NA	TRBV9	TRBJ1-2	TGTGCCAGCGGCCCGGGACAGAACCACTATGGCTACACCTTC	CASGPGQNHYGYTF
NA	many	TRBV5-4	TRBJ1-4	TGTGCCAGCAGCTTGGGTGCGGGGGGGGGTGAAAAACTGTTTTTT	CASSLGAGGGEKLFF
NA	many	TRBV10-2	TRBJ1-2	TGCGCCAGCGGGGGGGGGAAGGCGGGCTACTATGGCTACACCTTC	CASGGGKAGYYGYTF
TRBD2	NA	TRBV6-1	TRBJ2-7	TGTGCCAGCAGTCACCCTAGCGGGGGAATCTACGAGCAGTACTTC	CASSHPSGGIYEQYF
NA	many	TRBV20-1	TRBJ1-2	TGCAGTGCTAGTTCTTCCAGGTTTAATGGCTACACCTTC	CSASSSRFNGYTF
TRBD1	NA	TRBV10-3	TRBJ2-3	TGTGCCATCAGCGAGCCGGGACAGGGCGAAGGCACAGATACGCAGTATTTT	CAISEPGQGEGTDTQYF
NA	few	TRBV9	TRBJ1-1	TGTGCCAGCAGCACAGGGATGAACACTGAAGCTTTCTTT	CASSTGMNTEAFF
NA	few	TRBV19	TRBJ1-1	TGTGCCGCCGAGGGGGAGGATAACACTGAAGCTTTCTTT	CAAEGEDNTEAFF
NA	many	TRBV30	TRBJ1-3	TGTGCCTGGAGTCCCCGGGCCCCCGGATCTGGAAACACCATATATTTT	CAWSPRAPGSGNTIYF
TRBD1	NA	TRBV6-5	TRBJ2-7	TGTGCCAGCAGTCGACGGGACAGGGGAAGGTACGAGCAGTACTTC	CASSRRDRGRYEQYF
NA	many	TRBV2	TRBJ1-2	TGTGCCAGCACAGAAACCAGGGTTGACTATGGCTACACCTTC	CASTETRVDYGYTF
NA	NA	TRBV15	TRBJ1-6	TGTGCCACCAGCCGTTTGGGGAACTCCTATAATTCACCCCTCCACTTT	CATSRLGNSYNSPLHF
TRBD1	NA	TRBV7-8	TRBJ2-7	TGTGCCAGCAGCTTATCGACAGGGGCCGGGACCTACGAGCAGTACTTC	CASSLSTGAGTYEQYF